The 10 T cell receptor beta chains in this list originate from one sample, sequenced in a study of OX40 agonist ivuxolimab in advanced cancers. The protocol was immunoSEQ multiplex PCR, while the TCRdb copy is restricted to in-frame clones and leaves out a portion. The repertoire holds 15,000 to 20,000 clones, with approximately 83% as singletons. The specimen comprised CD4+ or CD8+ T cells sorted from blood, sampled in a trial of the OX40 agonist ivuxolimab. The receptors were sampled from an adult with an advanced solid tumor such as melanoma, head and neck, liver or kidney cancer.

The gene calls are TRBV28 and TRBJ1-6; D is unresolved. The CDR3 runs 18 residues. The germline V gene has CDR1 MDHEN and CDR2 SYDVKM. Trimming pared 3 bases from V and 0 bases from J, leaving 15 bases between. The CDR3 sequence: CASSFPGTASSYNSPLHF. CDR3 DNA sequence: TGTGCCAGCAGTTTTCCTGGAACCGCCAGCTCCTATAATTCACCCCTCCACTTT.

This clone ranks as medium-sized. V gene TRBV7-9 combines with J gene TRBJ1-2; D remains unclear. The CDR3 is 14 amino acids. Germline loops: CDR1 SEHNR, CDR2 FQNEAQ (reference sequence). Trimming stripped 5 bases from V and 2 bases from J, with 12 bases between. Here the CDR3 DNA reads TGTGCCAGCAGCGAACCCTGGGCCAACTATGGCTACACCTTC. This sequence encodes CASSEPWANYGYTF.

J is TRBJ2-7 and V is TRBV7-9; D is unresolved. The CDR3 loop spans 15 amino acids. V was clipped by 1 base and J by 3 bases, with 13 bases between them. CDR1 SEHNR and CDR2 FQNEAQ come from the germline V gene (reference sequence). CDR3 sequence (DNA): TGTGCCAGCAGCTTAGTATGGGCTGAGGTCTACGAGCAGTACTTC. It codes for CASSLVWAEVYEQYF.

The count of this clone is one. The V and J genes are TRBV28 and TRBJ1-5; TRBD1 matches 8 bases. CDR1 and CDR2 from the germline V gene are MDHEN and SYDVKM. The CDR3 sequence is 14 residues long. Trimming took 6 bases from V and 8 from J; bases not matched to a gene: 9. For the CDR3, the DNA is TGTGCCAGCAGCCTCCAGGGGGCGAGGAAGCCCCAGCATTTT. This codes for CASSLQGARKPQHF.

This clone came up once. The chain uses TRBV5-5 and TRBJ1-1; TRBD1 is a possible D gene (5 bases). V lost 4 bases to trimming and J lost 6 bases, with 13 bases between them. The CDR3 extends over 13 amino acids. The germline gives CDR1 SGHKS, CDR2 YYEKEE (reference sequence). The CDR3 is CASSLGGLAEAFF. The CDR3 nucleotides read TGTGCCAGCAGCCTGGGGGGACTTGCTGAAGCTTTCTTT.

The chain combines TRBV4-2 with TRBJ1-1; 8 bases line up with TRBD1. Germline V CDR1 and CDR2: LGHNA, YNFKEQ. V trimming: 6 bases; J trimming: 0 bases; junction bases outside the gene matches: 3. The CDR3 has 14 amino acids. CDR3 bases: TGTGCCAGCAGTGCGACAGGGGTGAACACTGAAGCTTTCTTT. It is translated as CASSATGVNTEAFF.

This clone is termed medium-sized. The same CDR3 is also encoded by other DNA sequences in this sample. The chain has TRBV5-1 and TRBJ2-7, with D uncertain. Germline V CDR1 and CDR2: SGHRS, YFSETQ. V dropped 0 bases and J dropped 2 bases, with 9 bases sitting between them. The length of the CDR3 is 14 residues. In DNA, the CDR3 is TGCGCCAGCAGCTTGGAAAGGGAACCCTACGAGCAGTACTTC. Its protein product is CASSLEREPYEQYF. The whole variable domain, filled in from reference TRBV5-1 and TRBJ2-7, reads KAGVTQTPRYLIKTRGQQVTLSCSPISGHRSVSWYQQTPGQGLQFLFEYFSETQRNKGNFPGRFSGRQFSNSRSEMNVSTLELGDSALYLCASSLEREPYEQYFGPGTRLTVT.

The J gene is TRBJ2-4, the V gene TRBV27, with no clear D. Germline CDR1 and CDR2: MNHEY and SMNVEV (reference sequence). Trimming took 4 bases from V and 2 from J, leaving 9 bases between them. The CDR3 has 14 amino acids. The CDR3, as DNA: TGTGCCAGCAGTTCGGCGGTGACCAAAAACATTCAGTACTTC. Translated: CASSSAVTKNIQYF.

This chain uses TRBV28 with TRBJ2-5, with a weak D call TRBD2 (5 bases). The J call may be wrong; the DNA end is better matched by TRBJ2-7. The germline gives CDR1 MDHEN, CDR2 SYDVKM. This CDR3 region has 15 residues. The CDR3 region has the DNA TGTGCCAGCAGTAGAGTCGGGGATGTAATTTACGAGCAGTACTTC. Protein: CASSRVGDVIYEQYF.

The J gene is TRBJ2-1, the V gene TRBV28; D unresolved. The V end was cut by 6 bases, the J end by 4 bases, with 10 bases between. CDR3 length equals 13 residues. In germline, CDR1 is MDHEN, CDR2 SYDVKM. The DNA for the CDR3 is TGTGCCAGCAGCCCCCAGCCGTACAATGAGCAGTTCTTC. Its translation is CASSPQPYNEQFF.